The text below deals with one TCR beta chain. Its specificity is not known. This specimen belongs to a study of Graves' ophthalmopathy and Graves' hyperthyroidism. Newly diagnosed, the hyperthyroidism patients had under 2 months' duration and were aged 18 to 65. Study findings and constraints: Most clonotypes expanded in thyroid above 0.001 frequency were present in blood too.

The CDR3 has 13 amino acids. V shed 8 bases, J shed 2 bases, and the junction held 4 bases outside the gene matches. In germline, CDR1 is SGHAT, CDR2 FQNNGV. RNA transcripts were the source from which TCR beta CDR3 regions were amplified. An initial RT-PCR round employing HTBI primers preceded a second-round multiplex PCR. Via MiXCR, TCRdb re-called the multiplex PCR reads, giving one row per CDR3 protein. Of around 1.1 million distinct CDR3 sequences listed, about 40% were seen once; the top ten hold roughly 11%. The sample comprised peripheral blood or thyroid tissue (not recorded which). This clonotype was obtained from an adult man with Graves' hyperthyroidism. V and J are TRBV11-2 and TRBJ2-5; 8 positions agree with TRBD2. The CDR3: CASQTSGQETQYF. The CDR3 region has the DNA TGTGCCAGCCAAACTAGCGGACAAGAGACCCAGTACTTC.